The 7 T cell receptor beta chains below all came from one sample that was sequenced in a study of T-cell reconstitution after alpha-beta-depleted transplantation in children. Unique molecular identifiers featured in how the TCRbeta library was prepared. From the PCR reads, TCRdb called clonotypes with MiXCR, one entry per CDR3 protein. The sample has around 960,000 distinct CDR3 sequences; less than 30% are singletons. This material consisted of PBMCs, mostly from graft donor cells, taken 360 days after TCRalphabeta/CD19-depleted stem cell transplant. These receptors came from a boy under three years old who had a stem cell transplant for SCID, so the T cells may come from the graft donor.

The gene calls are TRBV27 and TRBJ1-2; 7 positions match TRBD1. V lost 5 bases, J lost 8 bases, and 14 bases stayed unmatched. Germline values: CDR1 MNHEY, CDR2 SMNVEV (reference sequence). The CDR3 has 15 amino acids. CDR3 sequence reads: CASSRDRVFSWGYTF. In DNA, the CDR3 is TGTGCCAGCAGTCGAGACAGGGTTTTCAGTTGGGGCTACACCTTC.

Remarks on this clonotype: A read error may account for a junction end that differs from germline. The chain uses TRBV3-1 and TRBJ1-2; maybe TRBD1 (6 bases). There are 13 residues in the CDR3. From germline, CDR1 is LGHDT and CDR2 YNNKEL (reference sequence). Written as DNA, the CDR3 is TGTGCCAGCACCCAACCGGGGGGCCGGGGCTACACCTTC. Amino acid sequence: CASTQPGGRGYTF.

As DNA, the CDR3 is TGTGCCACCAGTGACCGGAGGGATGGGACAGATACGCAGTATTTT. The encoded protein is CATSDRRDGTDTQYF. The chain joins TRBV24-1 to TRBJ2-3; possible D gene TRBD2, 6 bases. Per the germline V gene, CDR1 is KGHDR and CDR2 is SFDVKD. The CDR3 length is 15 residues. V gave up 4 bases and J gave up 3 bases, with 13 bases separating them.

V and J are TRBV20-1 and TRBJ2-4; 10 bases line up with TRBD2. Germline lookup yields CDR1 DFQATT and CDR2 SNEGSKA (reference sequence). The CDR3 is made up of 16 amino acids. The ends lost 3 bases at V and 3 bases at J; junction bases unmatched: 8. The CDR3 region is CSARPLAGDGKNIQYF. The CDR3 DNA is TGCAGTGCTAGGCCCCTAGCGGGGGACGGCAAAAACATTCAGTACTTC.

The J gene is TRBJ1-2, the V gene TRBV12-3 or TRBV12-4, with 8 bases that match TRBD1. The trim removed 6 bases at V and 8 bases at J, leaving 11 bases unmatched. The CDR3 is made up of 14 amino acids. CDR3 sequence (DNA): TGTGCCAGCAGCTCAGGACAGGGTGGTGACGGCTACACCTTC. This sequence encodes CASSSGQGGDGYTF.

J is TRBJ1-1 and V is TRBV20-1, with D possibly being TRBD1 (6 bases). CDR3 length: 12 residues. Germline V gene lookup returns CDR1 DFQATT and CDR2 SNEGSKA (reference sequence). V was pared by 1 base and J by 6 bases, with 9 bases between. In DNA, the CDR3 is TGCAGTGCTAGAGGGCCAGGGGCTGAAGCTTTCTTT. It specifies CSARGPGAEAFF.

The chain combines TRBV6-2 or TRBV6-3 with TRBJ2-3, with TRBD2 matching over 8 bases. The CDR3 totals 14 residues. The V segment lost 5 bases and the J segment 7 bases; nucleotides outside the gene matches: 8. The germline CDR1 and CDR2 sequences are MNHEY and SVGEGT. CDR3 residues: CASSRFGLAHTQYF. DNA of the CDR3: TGTGCCAGCAGTCGTTTCGGACTAGCACATACGCAGTATTTT.